This entry describes one TCR beta chain. Donors each had at least one pre-ART PBMC sample and at least two post-ART ones. These data come from a study of long-term antiretroviral therapy in people with HIV. The immunoSEQ assay was v3.0, run at survey level. TCRdb's copy holds only in-frame clones and misses some; the assay was immunoSEQ multiplex PCR. Among over 15,000 clones listed, around 79% were seen once. V was trimmed by 3 bases and J by 8 bases, leaving 13 bases between them. The CDR3 runs to 14 residues. Germline V CDR1 and CDR2: SNHLY, FYNNEI. This sequence originates from a young man with HIV. This sequence joins TRBV2 and TRBJ1-4, with D tentatively TRBD1 (5 bases). Sample: unsorted PBMCs, taken at the start of antiretroviral therapy, before treatment. The CDR3: CASSEERGREKLFF. The CDR3, as DNA: TGTGCCAGCAGTGAGGAAAGGGGAAGAGAAAAACTGTTTTTT. The full variable domain, with the rest looked up from reference TRBV2 and TRBJ1-4, is EPEVTQTPSHQVTQMGQEVILRCVPISNHLYFYWYRQILGQKVEFLVSFYNNEISEKSEIFDDQFSVERPDGSNFTLKIRSTKLEDSAMYFCASSEERGREKLFFGSGTQLSVL.